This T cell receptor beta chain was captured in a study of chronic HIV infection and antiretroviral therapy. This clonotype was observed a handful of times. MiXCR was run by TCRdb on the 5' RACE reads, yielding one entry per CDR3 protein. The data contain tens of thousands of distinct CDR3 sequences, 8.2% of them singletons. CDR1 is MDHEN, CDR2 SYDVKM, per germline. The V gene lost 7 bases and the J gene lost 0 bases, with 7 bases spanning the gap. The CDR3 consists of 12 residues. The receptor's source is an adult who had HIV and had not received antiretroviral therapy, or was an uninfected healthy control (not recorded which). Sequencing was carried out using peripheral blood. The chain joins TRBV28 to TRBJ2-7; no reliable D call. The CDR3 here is CASMGNSYEQYF. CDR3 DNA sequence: TGTGCCAGCATGGGTAACTCCTACGAGCAGTACTTC.